The clone carrying this T cell receptor (beta chain) showed up many times. The entry originates in a study of T cells after yellow fever vaccination. The 5'RACE template-switching step produced TCR cDNA and added a universal primer site and UMIs. A single record per CDR3 protein comes from TCRdb applying MiXCR to the 5' RACE reads. Of around 60,000 distinct CDR3 sequences in the sample, 5.5% to 6% were seen once. Per the germline V gene, CDR1 is LNHNV and CDR2 is YYDKDF (reference sequence). The ends were cut back, 6 bases at V and 4 bases at J, with 13 bases in the middle. The CDR3 consists of 14 residues.

The chain combines TRBV15 with TRBJ1-5; TRBD1 is a possible D gene (6 bases). Specimen: PBMCs, either bulk or a sorted T-cell subset (CD4+, CD8+, memory, or dextramer-sorted; not recorded which), collected on the day of the yellow fever booster vaccination. This clonotype originated in a man younger than 30 who received the YFV17D yellow fever vaccine. The CDR3 coding sequence is TGTGCCACCAGGCGGGACACCTCTAATCAGCCCCAGCATTTT. Its translation is CATRRDTSNQPQHF.